This TCR beta chain was sequenced in a study of identical twins. There are 11 residues in the CDR3. On this clonotype: A much larger clonotype is one base distant, so this may be a read error.

The donors were all healthy and Caucasian. TCRdb itself ran the 5' RACE reads through MiXCR, one entry per CDR3 protein. The sample holds approximately 220,000 distinct CDR3 sequences, 6% to 8% seen once. The data also belong to a second study, concerning yellow fever vaccine responses in identical twins.

The material sequenced was CD8+ T cells sorted from blood. The chain is built from TRBV12-3 or TRBV12-4 and TRBJ2-7, with D possibly being TRBD1 (6 bases). The clonotype originates from a woman in her late teens or twenties in good health. The CDR3 protein is CASGGPVEQHF. The CDR3 coding sequence is TGTGCCAGCGGGGGCCCGGTCGAGCAGCACTTC.